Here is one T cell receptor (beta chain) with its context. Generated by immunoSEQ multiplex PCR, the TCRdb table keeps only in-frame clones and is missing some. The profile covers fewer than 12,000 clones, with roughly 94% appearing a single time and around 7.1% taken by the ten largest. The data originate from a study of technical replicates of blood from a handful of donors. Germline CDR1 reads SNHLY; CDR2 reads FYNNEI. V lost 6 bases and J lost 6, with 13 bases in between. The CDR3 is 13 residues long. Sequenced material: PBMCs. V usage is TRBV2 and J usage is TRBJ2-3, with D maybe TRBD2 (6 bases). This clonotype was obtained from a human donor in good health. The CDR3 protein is CASSGGREDTQYF. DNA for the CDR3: TGTGCCAGCAGCGGGGGTAGGGAGGATACGCAGTATTTT.